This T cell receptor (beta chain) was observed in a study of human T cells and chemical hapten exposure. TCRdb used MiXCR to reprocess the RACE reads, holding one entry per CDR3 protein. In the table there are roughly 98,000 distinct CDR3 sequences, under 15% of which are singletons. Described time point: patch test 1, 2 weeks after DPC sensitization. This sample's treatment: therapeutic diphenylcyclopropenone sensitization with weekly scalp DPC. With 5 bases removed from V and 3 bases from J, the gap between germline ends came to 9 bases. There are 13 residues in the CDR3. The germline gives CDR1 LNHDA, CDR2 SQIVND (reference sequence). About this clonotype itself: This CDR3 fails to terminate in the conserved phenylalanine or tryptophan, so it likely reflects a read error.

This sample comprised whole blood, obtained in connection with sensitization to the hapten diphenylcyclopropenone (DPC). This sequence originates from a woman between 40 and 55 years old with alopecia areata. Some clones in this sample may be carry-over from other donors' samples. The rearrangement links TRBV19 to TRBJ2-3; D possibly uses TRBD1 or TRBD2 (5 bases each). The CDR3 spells CASSAEGTDTQYY. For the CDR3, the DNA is TGTGCCAGTAGTGCCGAGGGGACAGATACGCAGTATTAT.